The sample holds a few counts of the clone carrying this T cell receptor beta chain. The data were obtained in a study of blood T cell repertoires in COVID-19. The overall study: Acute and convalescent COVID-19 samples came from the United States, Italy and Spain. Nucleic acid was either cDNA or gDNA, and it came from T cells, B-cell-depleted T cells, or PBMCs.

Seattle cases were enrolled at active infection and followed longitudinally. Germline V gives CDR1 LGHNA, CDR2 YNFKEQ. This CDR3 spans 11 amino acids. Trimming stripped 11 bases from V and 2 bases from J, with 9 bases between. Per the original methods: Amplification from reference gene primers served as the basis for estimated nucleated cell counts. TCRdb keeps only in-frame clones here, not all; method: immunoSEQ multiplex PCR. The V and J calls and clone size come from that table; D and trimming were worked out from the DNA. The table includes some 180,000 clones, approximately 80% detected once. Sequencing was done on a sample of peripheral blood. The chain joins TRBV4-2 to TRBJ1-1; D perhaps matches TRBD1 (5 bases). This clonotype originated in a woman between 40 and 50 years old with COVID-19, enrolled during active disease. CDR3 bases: TGTGCCTCAGGGCAAAACACTGAAGCTTTCTTT. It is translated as CASGQNTEAFF.